Listed below are T cell receptor beta chains from one sample, sequenced in a study of T-cell memory formation after mild COVID-19. TCRdb analysed the 5' RACE reads with MiXCR anew, one entry per CDR3 protein. The sample lists around 450,000 distinct CDR3 sequences, roughly 20% occurring once. The sequenced sample consisted of PBMCs or a T cell subset sorted from them (not recorded which). The receptors derive from an adult woman who had mild COVID-19 (a few samples of this study predate the infection). Cell type and time point are not known. Each CDR3 is given with its conserved first and last residue. The order of the fields is clone size, D gene, J gene, V gene, CDR3 protein, CDR3 DNA. The D gene is left open where the match is weak. Size tells how often a clone was seen (once, few, many) or the class of an expanded clone, and some rows leave it out.

. | TRBD2 | TRBJ2-2 | TRBV5-4 | CASRDRGGTGELFF | TGTGCCAGCAGGGACCGCGGGGGCACCGGGGAGCTGTTTTTT
few | TRBD1 | TRBJ2-7 | TRBV6-6 | CASRLGQDASYEQYF | TGTGCCAGCAGACTCGGACAGGATGCCTCCTACGAGCAGTACTTC
once | . | TRBJ2-7 | TRBV30 | CAWTGAGEQYF | TGTGCCTGGACGGGGGCCGGCGAGCAGTACTTC
. | . | TRBJ2-3 | TRBV11-2 | CASSLDWASTDTQYF | TGTGCCAGCAGCTTAGATTGGGCCAGCACAGATACGCAGTATTTT
few | . | TRBJ1-1 | TRBV7-9 | CASSPQGGAAEAFF | TGTGCCAGCAGCCCCCAAGGTGGAGCCGCTGAAGCTTTCTTT
. | . | TRBJ2-3 | TRBV24-1 | CATSPGVGDTQYF | TGTGCCACCAGTCCAGGGGTGGGAGATACGCAGTATTTT
few | TRBD1 | TRBJ1-2 | TRBV12-3/TRBV12-4 | CASSFDRGYYGYTF | TGTGCCAGCAGTTTCGACAGGGGGTACTATGGCTACACCTTC
. | . | TRBJ2-3 | TRBV24-1 | CATSPGAGTDTQYF | TGTGCCACCAGTCCCGGGGCTGGCACAGATACGCAGTATTTT
. | TRBD2 | TRBJ2-1 | TRBV4-2 | CASSQEATSGSYNEQFF | TGTGCCAGCAGCCAAGAGGCCACTAGCGGGAGTTACAATGAGCAGTTCTTC
few | TRBD2 | TRBJ2-1 | TRBV7-6 | CASSLMTSGGPEQFF | TGTGCCAGCAGTCTAATGACTAGCGGGGGTCCTGAGCAGTTCTTC
. | . | TRBJ1-5 | TRBV12-3/TRBV12-4 | CASSLERDDQPQHF | TGTGCCAGCAGTTTAGAGAGGGACGATCAGCCCCAGCATTTT
few | TRBD1 | TRBJ2-7 | TRBV12-3/TRBV12-4 | CASSSPLGRDRAYNEQYF | TGTGCCAGCAGTTCCCCTCTAGGACGGGACAGGGCTTACAACGAGCAGTACTTC
few | . | TRBJ2-7 | TRBV6-2/TRBV6-3 | CASSYLGRRSEQYF | TGTGCCAGCAGTTACCTTGGTCGGCGGTCCGAGCAGTACTTC
. | . | TRBJ1-2 | TRBV7-6 | CASSEGESGYGYTF | TGTGCCAGCAGCGAGGGGGAGTCCGGCTATGGCTACACCTTC
. | TRBD2 | TRBJ2-7 | TRBV10-3 | CAISEGPAGAYEQYF | TGTGCCATCAGTGAGGGACCCGCGGGGGCCTACGAGCAGTACTTC
few | TRBD2 | TRBJ2-5 | TRBV7-7 | CASSYGGAGVGETQYF | TGTGCTAGCAGCTATGGCGGAGCGGGAGTAGGAGAGACCCAGTACTTC
many | . | TRBJ2-7 | TRBV7-9 | CASSLGQHYEQYF | TGTGCCAGCAGCTTAGGACAGCATTACGAGCAGTACTTC
few | TRBD2 | TRBJ2-3 | TRBV20-1 | CSASPGGPDVVDTQYF | TGCAGTGCTAGCCCGGGAGGGCCGGATGTCGTTGATACGCAGTATTTT
few | . | TRBJ2-7 | TRBV7-2 | CASSLHRAGYEQYF | TGTGCCAGCAGCTTACATCGGGCGGGCTACGAGCAGTACTTC
few | . | TRBJ2-5 | TRBV9 | CASSVGPGGRDNQETQYF | TGTGCCAGCAGCGTAGGACCGGGGGGCCGGGACAATCAAGAGACCCAGTACTTC
. | . | TRBJ2-7 | TRBV24-1 | CATSDSPTYEQYF | TGTGCCACCAGTGATTCCCCGACCTACGAGCAGTACTTC
. | TRBD2 | TRBJ2-7 | TRBV4-1 | CASSQGRTSGTYEQYF | TGCGCCAGCAGCCAAGGCAGGACTAGCGGTACCTACGAGCAGTACTTC
. | TRBD2 | TRBJ2-5 | TRBV4-3 | CASSPGLTSRGTQYF | TGCGCCAGCAGCCCCGGGCTGACTAGCCGAGGGACCCAGTACTTC
few | TRBD1 | TRBJ2-1 | TRBV5-1 | CASSYWDSYTNEQFF | TGCGCCAGCAGCTACTGGGACAGCTATACCAATGAGCAGTTCTTC
many | TRBD1 | TRBJ2-7 | TRBV29-1 | CSATTGPYEQYF | TGCAGCGCGACGACAGGGCCCTACGAGCAGTACTTC
. | . | TRBJ1-2 | TRBV12-3/TRBV12-4 | CASSWGGGYTF | TGTGCCAGCAGTTGGGGGGGTGGCTACACCTTC
few | TRBD2 | TRBJ2-3 | TRBV3-1 | CASSQSLGLAETDGTDTQYF | TGTGCCAGCAGCCAGAGCCTTGGACTAGCGGAAACCGACGGCACAGATACGCAGTATTTT
few | . | TRBJ1-2 | TRBV6-5 | CASSFGLANYGYTF | TGTGCCAGCAGTTTTGGGTTAGCTAACTATGGCTACACCTTC
. | TRBD1 | TRBJ1-5 | TRBV3-1 | CASSQDRTGRSNQPQHF | TGTGCCAGCAGCCAAGACAGGACAGGACGTAGCAATCAGCCCCAGCATTTT